This TCR beta chain is drawn from a study of graft-versus-host responses after intestinal transplantation. Generated by immunoSEQ multiplex PCR, the TCRdb table keeps only in-frame clones and is missing some. The sample records about 97,000 clones, about nine tenths being singletons. Regarding this clone: Its target is unknown.

The CDR3 totals 15 residues. Trimming removed 5 bases from V and 5 bases from J, with 13 bases in between. Germline-derived CDR1 and CDR2 are SEHNR and FQNEAQ (reference sequence). This rearrangement joins TRBV7-9 to TRBJ1-6; weak D call: TRBD1 (5 bases). The sample was unstimulated CD4+ T cells sorted from spleen or lymph node cells, taken before transplant. This clonotype was sampled from a human donor who was the organ donor for an intestinal transplant. CDR3 coding DNA: TGTGCCAGCAGCCCAGAGACAGTCAATAATTCACCCCTCCACTTT. Its protein is CASSPETVNNSPLHF.